A selection of T cell receptor beta chains follows, all from one sample in a study of radiotherapy plus CTLA-4 blockade in lung cancer. TCRdb's table, derived via immunoSEQ multiplex PCR, lists solely in-frame clones and lacks some. The profile shows about 120,000 clones, 78% of them singletons. The source material was peripheral blood, sampled from a patient treated with radiotherapy plus ipilimumab. The receptors derive from a human donor with non-small cell lung cancer who had a partial response to radiotherapy plus ipilimumab. CDR3s include the opening cysteine and the closing phenylalanine or tryptophan. The D gene is left open where the match is weak. Size tells how often a clone was seen (once, few, many) or the class of an expanded clone, and some rows leave it out.

J | length | size | V | D | CDR3 | DNA
TRBJ1-1 | 15 | NA | TRBV28 | TRBD1 | CASSLPTGVNTEAFF | TGTGCCAGCAGTTTGCCGACAGGGGTGAACACTGAAGCTTTCTTT
TRBJ2-2 | 16 | NA | TRBV27 | NA | CASTPADKSNTGELFF | TGTGCCAGCACCCCCGCGGACAAGTCGAACACCGGGGAGCTGTTTTTT
TRBJ1-1 | 15 | once | TRBV7-9 | TRBD1 | CASSPETGGNTEAFF | TGTGCCAGCAGCCCTGAGACAGGGGGAAACACTGAAGCTTTCTTT
TRBJ1-2 | 14 | NA | TRBV6-5 | TRBD1 | CASSLQGMDYGYTF | TGTGCCAGCAGTTTACAGGGGATGGACTATGGCTACACCTTC
TRBJ1-2 | 14 | NA | TRBV6-5 | TRBD1 | CASRGTGVNYGYTF | TGTGCCAGCAGGGGGACAGGGGTTAACTATGGCTACACCTTC
TRBJ2-1 | 12 | NA | TRBV6-1 | NA | CASSALYNEQFF | TGTGCCAGCAGTGCCTTATACAATGAGCAGTTCTTC
TRBJ1-1 | 12 | NA | TRBV27 | NA | CASSPRTGEAFF | TGTGCCAGCAGTCCTCGTACAGGTGAAGCTTTCTTT
TRBJ2-4 | 15 | NA | TRBV15 | TRBD1 | CATSSQGAGKNIQYF | TGTGCCACCAGCAGTCAGGGGGCTGGCAAAAACATTCAGTACTTC
TRBJ2-7 | 15 | NA | TRBV5-6 | NA | CASSLWGGLAYEQYF | TGTGCCAGCAGCTTGTGGGGCGGATTGGCCTACGAGCAGTACTTC
TRBJ2-1 | 17 | NA | TRBV7-2 | TRBD2 | CASSSSFSGRGFNEQFF | TGTGCCAGCAGCTCCAGCTTTAGCGGGAGGGGGTTCAATGAGCAGTTCTTC
TRBJ2-1 | 14 | NA | TRBV28 | TRBD2 | CASSLGLAGRSQFF | TGTGCCAGCAGCCTGGGACTAGCGGGGAGAAGCCAGTTCTTC
TRBJ2-7 | 15 | NA | TRBV5-1 | TRBD1 | CASSLGGGQSYEQYF | TGCGCCAGCAGCTTGGGAGGGGGACAGTCCTACGAGCAGTACTTC
TRBJ2-7 | 13 | NA | TRBV28 | NA | CASSFSLYLGAYF | TGTGCCAGCAGTTTCTCCCTATACCTGGGCGCGTACTTC
TRBJ1-4 | 16 | NA | TRBV27 | TRBD1 | CASSIGTAPFNEKLFF | TGTGCCAGCAGTATAGGGACAGCCCCTTTTAATGAAAAACTGTTTTTT
TRBJ2-5 | 15 | NA | TRBV5-1 | TRBD1 | CASSLAGQGAQTQYF | TGCGCCAGCAGCTTGGCTGGACAGGGGGCCCAGACCCAGTACTTC
TRBJ2-2 | 14 | few | TRBV5-1 | TRBD1 | CASSFGQGPGELFF | TGCGCCAGCAGCTTTGGACAGGGCCCCGGGGAGCTGTTTTTT
TRBJ2-1 | 16 | once | TRBV18 | TRBD1 | CASSPPGQGFRNEQFF | TGTGCCAGCTCACCACCGGGACAGGGGTTTCGCAATGAGCAGTTCTTC
TRBJ1-1 | 13 | once | TRBV5-5 | NA | CASSLGRGTEAFF | TGTGCCAGCAGCTTGGGACGGGGGACTGAAGCTTTCTTT
TRBJ2-7 | 15 | once | TRBV27 | TRBD1 | CASSTTRDRAREQYF | TGTGCCAGCAGTACAACCCGGGACAGGGCGCGGGAGCAGTACTTC
TRBJ1-3 | 15 | once | TRBV6-5 | NA | CASSSSVSSGNTIYF | TGTGCCAGCAGTTCCTCGGTTAGCTCTGGAAACACCATATATTTT
TRBJ2-5 | 15 | NA | TRBV4-3 | TRBD2 | CASSPGRGAGETQYF | TGCGCCAGCAGCCCCGGGCGGGGGGCGGGGGAGACCCAGTACTTC
TRBJ2-3 | 14 | NA | TRBV7-9 | TRBD2 | CASSLALAGNTQYF | TGTGCCAGCAGCTTAGCACTAGCGGGAAATACGCAGTATTTT
TRBJ1-4 | 15 | NA | TRBV25-1 | NA | CASRGGGGTGEKLFF | TGTGCCAGCAGGGGCGGGGGAGGGACGGGAGAAAAACTGTTTTTT
TRBJ1-4 | 16 | few | TRBV19 | TRBD1 | CASSIDRDRKNEKLFF | TGTGCCAGTAGTATAGATCGGGACAGGAAAAATGAAAAACTGTTTTTT
TRBJ1-4 | 15 | NA | TRBV27 | TRBD1 | CASSSWTGGREKLFF | TGTGCCAGCAGTTCGTGGACAGGGGGCAGGGAAAAACTGTTTTTT
TRBJ1-4 | 14 | NA | TRBV7-2 | NA | CASSLVAGDEKLFF | TGTGCCAGCAGCTTAGTAGCAGGGGATGAAAAACTGTTTTTT
TRBJ2-5 | 18 | NA | TRBV27 | TRBD2 | CASSSLGGTSGPSETQYF | TGTGCCAGCAGTTCCCTAGGGGGGACTAGCGGGCCTAGTGAGACCCAGTACTTC
TRBJ2-7 | 13 | NA | TRBV2 | TRBD1 | CASSGQGIHEQYF | TGTGCCAGCAGCGGACAGGGGATCCACGAGCAGTACTTC
TRBJ2-1 | 13 | NA | TRBV10-2 | TRBD1 | CASSGDYRGEQFF | TGCGCCAGCAGTGGTGATTACAGGGGTGAGCAGTTCTTC
TRBJ2-3 | 15 | NA | TRBV28 | TRBD1 | CASSGTGPRTDTQYF | TGTGCCAGCAGTGGGACAGGGCCGCGGACAGATACGCAGTATTTT
TRBJ2-7 | 13 | NA | TRBV5-1 | NA | CASSPYGGYEQYF | TGCGCCAGCAGCCCTTACGGGGGCTACGAGCAGTACTTC
TRBJ2-3 | 15 | NA | TRBV4-2 | NA | CASSRERDNTDTQYF | TGTGCCAGCAGCCGGGAGCGGGACAACACAGATACGCAGTATTTT
TRBJ1-1 | 13 | NA | TRBV5-1 | NA | CASRSQENTEAFF | TGCGCCAGCAGATCCCAGGAGAACACTGAAGCTTTCTTT
TRBJ2-3 | 16 | NA | TRBV23-1 | TRBD2 | CASSQGLAEDTDTQYF | TGCGCCAGCAGTCAGGGTCTAGCGGAAGACACAGATACGCAGTATTTT
TRBJ1-3 | 16 | NA | TRBV7-2 | NA | CASSLGGLSSGNTIYF | TGTGCCAGCAGCTTAGGAGGTCTGAGCTCTGGAAACACCATATATTTT
TRBJ1-4 | 15 | NA | TRBV7-2 | NA | CASSRTPWTEEKLFF | TGTGCCAGCAGCAGAACCCCTTGGACAGAAGAAAAACTGTTTTTT
TRBJ2-7 | 19 | NA | TRBV5-1 | TRBD2 | CASSLDESPGTSGRFEQYF | TGCGCCAGCAGCTTGGACGAGTCCCCCGGGACTAGCGGGAGATTCGAGCAGTACTTC
TRBJ2-3 | 16 | NA | TRBV19 | NA | CASSITPIGPRDTQYF | TGTGCCAGTAGTATTACTCCCATCGGTCCCAGGGATACGCAGTATTTT
TRBJ1-2 | 16 | NA | TRBV28 | NA | CASSLSSGGLSYGYTF | TGTGCCAGCAGTTTATCATCCGGGGGGCTAAGCTATGGCTACACCTTC
TRBJ1-2 | 13 | NA | TRBV27 | TRBD1 | CASSLRQGYGYTF | TGTGCCAGCAGTCTCAGACAGGGCTATGGCTACACCTTC
TRBJ1-4 | 15 | NA | TRBV9 | TRBD1 | CASSVGQGGNEKLFF | TGTGCCAGCAGCGTAGGACAGGGGGGTAATGAAAAACTGTTTTTT
TRBJ1-1 | 12 | few | TRBV28 | NA | CASSLQGPEAFF | TGTGCCAGCAGTCTACAGGGACCTGAAGCTTTCTTT
TRBJ1-2 | 15 | once | TRBV28 | NA | CASGPGQTFNYGYTF | TGTGCCAGCGGCCCTGGACAGACGTTTAACTATGGCTACACCTTC
TRBJ2-1 | 16 | NA | TRBV27 | NA | CASSTPRAGSYNEQFF | TGTGCCAGCAGTACCCCGCGGGCGGGTTCCTACAATGAGCAGTTCTTC
TRBJ1-1 | 15 | NA | TRBV5-1 | NA | CASSFDIFMNTEAFF | TGCGCCAGCAGCTTCGACATATTTATGAACACTGAAGCTTTCTTT
TRBJ2-3 | 16 | NA | TRBV5-4 | TRBD2 | CASSQPSGRAADTQYF | TGTGCCAGCAGCCAGCCTAGCGGGAGGGCCGCAGATACGCAGTATTTT
TRBJ2-2 | 15 | once | TRBV28 | TRBD2 | CASRKSGVETGELFF | TGTGCCAGCAGGAAGAGCGGGGTGGAGACCGGGGAGCTGTTTTTT
TRBJ2-7 | 16 | NA | TRBV5-4 | NA | CASSMKRGGSSYEQYF | TGTGCCAGCAGCATGAAGAGGGGGGGGTCCTCCTACGAGCAGTACTTC
TRBJ1-2 | 14 | NA | TRBV7-8 | NA | CASSPELANYGYTF | TGTGCCAGCAGCCCCGAACTTGCTAACTATGGCTACACCTTC
TRBJ1-5 | 13 | once | TRBV28 | NA | CASSARAYQPQHF | TGTGCCAGCAGTGCCAGGGCGTATCAGCCCCAGCATTTT
TRBJ1-3 | 14 | NA | TRBV28 | NA | CASSFKSSGNTIYF | TGTGCCAGCAGTTTTAAGAGCTCTGGAAACACCATATATTTT
TRBJ2-2 | 15 | NA | TRBV2 | NA | CASSIEGVHTGELFF | TGTGCCAGCAGCATCGAGGGGGTACACACCGGGGAGCTGTTTTTT
TRBJ1-5 | 14 | NA | TRBV30 | NA | CAWSVKQANQPQHF | TGTGCCTGGAGTGTAAAACAGGCCAATCAGCCCCAGCATTTT
TRBJ2-5 | 13 | NA | TRBV2 | NA | CASNPGAQETQYF | TGTGCCAGCAACCCGGGAGCCCAAGAGACCCAGTACTTC
TRBJ1-2 | 15 | NA | TRBV5-4 | TRBD1 | CASSSRDREGAGYTF | TGTGCCAGCAGCAGCCGGGACAGGGAGGGTGCCGGCTACACCTTC